The 7 T cell receptor beta chains reported below all come from one sample, sequenced in a study of blood T cell repertoires in COVID-19. Sequenced by immunoSEQ multiplex PCR; TCRdb stores in-frame clones only, minus some. The sample gives about 250,000 clones, 85% to 90% of which show up once; 1.5% to 2% is in the top ten. Material: PBMCs or T cells enriched from blood (not recorded which). The receptors come from a man aged 40-55 years who had recovered from COVID-19.

This clone was detected a few times. The rearrangement links TRBV5-1 to TRBJ2-3, with 8 bases lining up with TRBD2. Germline V gene data show CDR1 as SGHRS and CDR2 as YFSETQ. V lost 2 bases to trimming and J lost 4 bases; unmatched junction nucleotides: 9. The CDR3 loop spans 16 amino acids. CDR3 loop: CASSLPSGQISDTQYF. CDR3 sequence (DNA): TGCGCCAGCAGCTTACCTAGCGGGCAAATTTCAGATACGCAGTATTTT.

The chain carries TRBV25-1 and TRBJ2-3, with 7 bases that match TRBD2. Germline CDR1 is MGHDK and CDR2 is SYGVNS. Trimming at V came to 6 bases and at J to 4 bases, leaving 4 bases not matched to a gene. The CDR3 has 13 amino acids. CDR3 nucleotide sequence: TGTGCCAGCAGCCGCGGGAGTGCAGATACGCAGTATTTT. Protein sequence: CASSRGSADTQYF.

This chain links TRBV10-2 with TRBJ1-1; the D is unclear. V was clipped by 2 bases and J by 1 base, with 5 bases between them. This CDR3 has 13 residues. CDR1 is WSHSY, CDR2 SAAADI, per germline. The CDR3 protein is CASSEQKNTEAFF. In nucleotides, the CDR3 is TGCGCCAGCAGTGAGCAGAAGAACACTGAAGCTTTCTTT.

The chain has TRBV3-1 (or the pseudogene TRBV3-2) and TRBJ1-6; D gene uncertain. V dropped 4 bases and J dropped 8 bases, with 3 bases sitting between them. This CDR3 is 11 amino acids long. Germline lookup yields CDR1 LGHDT and CDR2 YNNKEL (reference sequence). Here the CDR3 DNA reads TGTGCCAGCAGCCGCGATTCACCCCTCCACTTT. Translated: CASSRDSPLHF.

This chain uses TRBV2 with TRBJ1-5; D may be TRBD1 (6 bases). V lost 4 bases to trimming and J lost 7 bases, with 14 bases between them. Germline V gene lookup returns CDR1 SNHLY and CDR2 FYNNEI. CDR3 length: 14 amino acids. The CDR3 spells CASSVQGEGQPQHF. The CDR3 nucleotides read TGTGCCAGCAGTGTACAGGGAGAAGGGCAGCCCCAGCATTTT.

V usage is TRBV15 and J usage is TRBJ1-2, with D maybe TRBD1 (6 bases). The V gene's germline CDR1 is LNHNV and CDR2 YYDKDF (reference sequence). The CDR3 consists of 15 residues. V was cut by 1 base and J by 4 bases, with 13 bases left in between. The CDR3 nucleotides are TGTGCCACCAGCAGAGGACAGGCCATCCTCTATGGCTACACCTTC. This gives the protein CATSRGQAILYGYTF. Full variable domain (missing parts from reference TRBV15 and TRBJ1-2): DAMVIQNPRYQVTQFGKPVTLSCSQTLNHNVMYWYQQKSSQAPKLLFHYYDKDFNNEADTPDNFQSRRPNTSFCFLDIRSPGLGDTAMYLCATSRGQAILYGYTFGSGTRLTVV.

The J gene is TRBJ1-1, the V gene TRBV6-6; maybe TRBD1 (5 bases). CDR3 length: 12 amino acids. CDR1 and CDR2 (germline): MNHNY, SVGAGI (reference sequence). The V end lost 8 bases, the J end lost 4 bases, and 11 bases lay between the germline ends. The CDR3 nucleotides read TGTGCCAGCGGCAGGGAGGGCACTGAAGCTTTCTTT. It translates to CASGREGTEAFF.